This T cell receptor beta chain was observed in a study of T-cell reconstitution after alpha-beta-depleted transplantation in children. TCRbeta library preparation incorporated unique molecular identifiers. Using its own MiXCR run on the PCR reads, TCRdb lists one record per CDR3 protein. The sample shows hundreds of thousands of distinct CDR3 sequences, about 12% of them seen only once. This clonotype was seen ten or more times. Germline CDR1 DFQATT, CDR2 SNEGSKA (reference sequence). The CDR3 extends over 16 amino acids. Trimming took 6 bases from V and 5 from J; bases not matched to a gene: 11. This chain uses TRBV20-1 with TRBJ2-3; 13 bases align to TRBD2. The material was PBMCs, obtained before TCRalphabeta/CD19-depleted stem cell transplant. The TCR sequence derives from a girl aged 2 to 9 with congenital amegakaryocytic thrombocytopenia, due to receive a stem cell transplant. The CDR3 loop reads CSAALTTSGRVDTQYF. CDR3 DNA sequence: TGCAGTGCCGCCCTAACAACTAGCGGGAGGGTAGATACGCAGTATTTT.